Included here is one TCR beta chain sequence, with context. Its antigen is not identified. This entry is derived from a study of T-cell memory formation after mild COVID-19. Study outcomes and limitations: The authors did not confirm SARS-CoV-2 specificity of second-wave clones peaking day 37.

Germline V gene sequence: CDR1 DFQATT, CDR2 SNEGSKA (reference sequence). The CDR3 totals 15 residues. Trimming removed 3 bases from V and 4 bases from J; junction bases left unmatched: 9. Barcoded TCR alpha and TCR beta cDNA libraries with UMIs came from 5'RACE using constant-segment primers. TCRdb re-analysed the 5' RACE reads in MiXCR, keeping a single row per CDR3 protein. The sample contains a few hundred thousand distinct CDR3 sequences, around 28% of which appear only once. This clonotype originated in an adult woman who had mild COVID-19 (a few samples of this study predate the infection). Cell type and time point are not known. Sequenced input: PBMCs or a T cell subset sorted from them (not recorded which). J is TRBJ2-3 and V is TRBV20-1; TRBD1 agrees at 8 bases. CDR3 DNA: TGCAGTGCTAGTTCCGTCCAGGGGGCGTCAGATACGCAGTATTTT. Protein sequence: CSASSVQGASDTQYF.